A single sample is the source of the 14 T cell receptor beta chains below, sequenced in a study of T-cell reconstitution after alpha-beta-depleted transplantation in children. Preparing the TCRbeta library involved the use of unique molecular identifiers. One entry per CDR3 protein results from TCRdb running MiXCR on the PCR reads. Of 150,000 to 250,000 distinct CDR3 sequences in the sample, about 6% were seen once. Source: PBMCs, taken before TCRalphabeta/CD19-depleted stem cell transplant. Receptor source: a girl under three years old with combined immunodeficiency, due to receive a stem cell transplant.

This clonotype turned up a few times. The rearrangement uses TRBV20-1 and TRBJ2-3; D unresolved. The CDR3 totals 12 residues. Germline assignment: CDR1 DFQATT and CDR2 SNEGSKA (reference sequence). The V end was cut by 0 bases, the J end by 3 bases, with 4 bases between. The CDR3 is CSAREGTDTQYF. The CDR3 DNA follows: TGCAGTGCTAGAGAGGGGACAGATACGCAGTATTTT.

The V and J genes are TRBV14 and TRBJ1-2; D gene ambiguous. With 1 base removed from V and 6 bases from J, the gap between germline ends came to 15 bases. Germline values: CDR1 SGHDN, CDR2 FVKESK. The CDR3 sequence is 15 residues long. CDR3 amino acids: CASSQVVGGMNGYTF. CDR3 coding DNA: TGTGCCAGCAGCCAAGTAGTAGGTGGAATGAATGGCTACACCTTC.

This clonotype has more than one count but fewer than ten. This chain connects TRBV2 to TRBJ1-2; 8 bases match TRBD1. The CDR3 extends over 16 amino acids. J was trimmed by 5 bases and V by 1 base; bases with no gene match: 9. Germline V gives CDR1 SNHLY, CDR2 FYNNEI. CDR3: CASSEVPTGTGYGYTF. The CDR3 region has the DNA TGTGCCAGCAGTGAAGTCCCAACCGGGACAGGATATGGCTACACCTTC. Full variable domain (outside the CDR3, taken from reference TRBV2 and TRBJ1-2): EPEVTQTPSHQVTQMGQEVILRCVPISNHLYFYWYRQILGQKVEFLVSFYNNEISEKSEIFDDQFSVERPDGSNFTLKIRSTKLEDSAMYFCASSEVPTGTGYGYTFGSGTRLTVV.

This clonotype was recorded a few times. The rearrangement links TRBV27 to TRBJ2-3, with D perhaps matching TRBD1 (6 bases). This CDR3 has 16 residues. Germline V gene lookup returns CDR1 MNHEY and CDR2 SMNVEV (reference sequence). V lost 9 bases and J 4 bases, leaving 23 bases between the germline ends. The CDR3 DNA reads TGTGCCAGTTTTCCCCTGGGGCTCAAGGGGGCAGATACGCAGTATTTT. Its translation is CASFPLGLKGADTQYF.

This clonotype was detected only a few times. The chain couples TRBV7-6 to TRBJ2-1; D possibly corresponds to TRBD2 (5 bases). Trimming shortened V by 4 bases and J by 4 bases, and 8 bases separated the two germline ends. This CDR3 is 13 amino acids long. Germline CDR1 SGHVS, CDR2 FNYEAQ. The CDR3 loop is CASSSGLYNEQFF. The CDR3, as DNA: TGTGCCAGCAGCTCCGGACTTTACAATGAGCAGTTCTTC. Looking up the rest from reference TRBV7-6 and TRBJ2-1 gives the full variable domain: GAGVSQSPRYKVTKRGQDVALRCDPISGHVSLYWYRQALGQGPEFLTYFNYEAQQDKSGLPNDRFSAERPEGSISTLTIQRTEQRDSAMYRCASSSGLYNEQFFGPGTRLTVL.

This clonotype has just a few counts. The rearrangement links TRBV7-3 to TRBJ2-1; no definite D call. The CDR3 contains 13 residues. The V gene lost 5 bases and the J gene lost 8 bases, with 13 bases spanning the gap. Germline CDR1 is SGHTA and CDR2 is FQGTGA. The CDR3 protein is CASSPSGFDEQFF. CDR3 DNA: TGTGCCAGCAGCCCCTCAGGTTTCGATGAGCAGTTCTTC.

This clonotype was found many times. J is TRBJ1-1 and V is TRBV27, with 8 bases aligning to TRBD1. The length of the CDR3 is 15 residues. From germline, CDR1 is MNHEY and CDR2 SMNVEV (reference sequence). V lost 7 bases to trimming and J lost 0 bases; unmatched junction nucleotides: 7. The CDR3 nucleotides read TGTGCCAGCACCAGGACAGGGTTGTTGAACACTGAAGCTTTCTTT. The encoded protein is CASTRTGLLNTEAFF.

The sample holds many counts of this clonotype. This chain joins TRBV29-1 and TRBJ1-1; possibly TRBD1 for D (6 bases). V gave up 6 bases and J gave up 0 bases, with 23 bases separating them. This CDR3 is 17 amino acids long. Germline CDR1 is SQVTM and CDR2 is ANQGSEA. The CDR3 sequence is CSVESHRERDVNTEAFF. In DNA, the CDR3 is TGCAGCGTCGAGAGCCACAGGGAGAGGGATGTGAACACTGAAGCTTTCTTT. The variable domain in full, with the rest retrieved from reference TRBV29-1 and TRBJ1-1, is SAVISQKPSRDICQRGTSLTIQCQVDSQVTMMFWYRQQPGQSLTLIATANQGSEATYESGFVIDKFPISRPNLTFSTLTVSNMSPEDSSIYLCSVESHRERDVNTEAFFGQGTRLTVV.

This clonotype was seen a handful of times. V usage is TRBV11-2 and J usage is TRBJ2-7; TRBD2 aligns across 12 bases. Germline CDR1 SGHAT, CDR2 FQNNGV. Trimming took 5 bases from V and 6 from J; bases not matched to a gene: 8. The CDR3 totals 15 residues. CDR3 amino acids: CASSSSSGGAVEQYF. The DNA of the CDR3 is TGTGCCAGCAGCAGCTCTAGCGGGGGGGCCGTCGAGCAGTACTTC.

This clonotype was detected ten times or more. V is TRBV7-3 and J is TRBJ2-1, with D tentatively TRBD1 (6 bases). The CDR3 totals 16 residues. Germline assignment: CDR1 SGHTA and CDR2 FQGTGA. Trimming pared 2 bases from V and 2 bases from J, leaving 13 bases between. CDR3 in amino acids: CASSLQVGGPYNEQFF. In DNA form, the CDR3 reads TGTGCCAGCAGCTTACAGGTAGGGGGACCCTACAATGAGCAGTTCTTC.

In its sample, this clonotype was seen many times. The rearrangement uses TRBV11-1 and TRBJ2-1, with D perhaps matching TRBD2 (6 bases). Trimming pared 4 bases from V and 9 bases from J, leaving 10 bases between. This CDR3 contains 12 residues. Germline CDR1 is SGHAT and CDR2 is FQDESV (reference sequence). The CDR3 region is CASSSTRSEQFF. CDR3 nucleotides: TGTGCCAGCAGCTCGACTAGGAGTGAGCAGTTCTTC. Looking up the rest from reference TRBV11-1 and TRBJ2-1 gives the full variable domain: EAEVAQSPRYKITEKSQAVAFWCDPISGHATLYWYRQILGQGPELLVQFQDESVVDDSQLPKDRFSAERLKGVDSTLKIQPAELGDSAMYLCASSSTRSEQFFGPGTRLTVL.

This clonotype was counted ten times or more. The CDR3 region is CASSFLAGGHTGELFF. CDR3 coding DNA: TGCGCCAGCAGCTTCCTAGCGGGGGGCCACACCGGGGAGCTGTTTTTT. The J gene is TRBJ2-2, the V gene TRBV5-1; 11 bases line up with TRBD2. The germline V gene encodes CDR1 SGHRS and CDR2 YFSETQ. The V and J ends lost 2 bases and 3 bases, in that order; junction bases with no gene match: 3. The CDR3 sequence is 16 residues long. The variable domain in full, with the rest retrieved from reference TRBV5-1 and TRBJ2-2, is KAGVTQTPRYLIKTRGQQVTLSCSPISGHRSVSWYQQTPGQGLQFLFEYFSETQRNKGNFPGRFSGRQFSNSRSEMNVSTLELGDSALYLCASSFLAGGHTGELFFGEGSRLTVL.

This clonotype was detected many times. The chain is built from TRBV28 and TRBJ2-4, with D perhaps matching TRBD1 (6 bases). Trimming took 7 bases from V and 9 from J, leaving 16 bases between them. The CDR3 has 13 residues. Germline V lookup: CDR1 MDHEN, CDR2 SYDVKM. The CDR3: CASNLQGLSIQYF. The CDR3 region has the DNA TGTGCCAGCAATCTTCAGGGGTTGAGCATTCAGTACTTC. Looking up the rest from reference TRBV28 and TRBJ2-4 gives the full variable domain: DVKVTQSSRYLVKRTGEKVFLECVQDMDHENMFWYRQDPGLGLRLIYFSYDVKMKEKGDIPEGYSVSREKKERFSLILESASTNQTSMYLCASNLQGLSIQYFGAGTRLSVL.

This clonotype was seen a few times. This rearrangement joins TRBV6-5 to TRBJ2-1, with 9 nucleotides matching TRBD2. CDR3 length equals 13 residues. With 6 bases clipped from V and 6 bases from J, the junction kept 3 bases outside the gene matches. Germline V CDR1 and CDR2: MNHEY, SVGAGI. In DNA, the CDR3 is TGTGCCAGCAGGCTAGCGGGACCCAATGAGCAGTTCTTC. Its translation is CASRLAGPNEQFF.